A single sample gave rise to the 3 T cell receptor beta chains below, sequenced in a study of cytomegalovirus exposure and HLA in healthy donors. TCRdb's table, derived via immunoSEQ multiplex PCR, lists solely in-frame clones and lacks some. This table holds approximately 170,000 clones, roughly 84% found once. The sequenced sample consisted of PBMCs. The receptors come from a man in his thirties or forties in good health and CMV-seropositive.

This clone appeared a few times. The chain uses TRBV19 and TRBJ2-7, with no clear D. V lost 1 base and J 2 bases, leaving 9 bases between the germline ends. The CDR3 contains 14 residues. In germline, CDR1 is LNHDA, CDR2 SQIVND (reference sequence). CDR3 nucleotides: TGTGCCAGTAGTATAGGCCCAGGCACCTACGAGCAGTACTTC. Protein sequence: CASSIGPGTYEQYF.

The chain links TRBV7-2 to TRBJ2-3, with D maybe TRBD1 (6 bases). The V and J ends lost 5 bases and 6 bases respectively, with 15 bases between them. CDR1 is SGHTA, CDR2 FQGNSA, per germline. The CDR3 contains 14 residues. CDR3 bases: TGTGCCAGCAGCGCCGTTACCCAGGGGGATACGCAGTATTTT. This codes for CASSAVTQGDTQYF.

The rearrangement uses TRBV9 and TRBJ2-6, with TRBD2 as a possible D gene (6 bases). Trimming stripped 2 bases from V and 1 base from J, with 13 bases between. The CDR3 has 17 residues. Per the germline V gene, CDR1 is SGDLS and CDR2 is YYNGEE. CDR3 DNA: TGTGCCAGCAGCGTCGACGGACGGGGGTCTGGGGCCAACGTCCTGACTTTC. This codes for CASSVDGRGSGANVLTF.